Detailed here is one T cell receptor beta chain. The germline V and J ends were trimmed by 0 bases and 4 bases, with 10 bases remaining between them. Germline V gene lookup returns CDR1 SGHRS and CDR2 YFSETQ. CDR3 length: 14 amino acids. The sample belongs to a study of blood T cell repertoires in COVID-19. Whole-study context: Samples came from the United States, Italy and Spain, spanning acute and convalescent COVID-19. The analysed material was cDNA or gDNA that came from T cells, B-cell-depleted T cells, or PBMCs.

Per the study methods: From reference gene primer amplification, estimates of nucleated cell counts were derived. Assay used: immunoSEQ multiplex PCR; TCRdb lists only in-frame clones, some missing. V and J calls and clone size are those listed in that table; D and trimming were worked out from the DNA. Seen here are about 180,000 clones, 83% observed once, and the top ten hold less than 2%. The sequencing sample was made of peripheral blood. The clonotype originates from a human donor in a cohort sampled during active COVID-19. The rearrangement uses TRBV5-1 and TRBJ1-2; D ambiguous. The CDR3 loop is CASSLDPDSYGYTF. The CDR3 nucleotides are TGCGCCAGCAGCTTGGATCCAGATTCCTATGGCTACACCTTC.